The next 16 T cell receptor beta chains were all read from a single sample in a study of beta chain features in type 1 diabetes. Reverse transcribing all isolated RNA meant expressed TCRB transcripts were sequenced. Produced via immunoSEQ multiplex PCR; TCRdb's table is partial and in-frame only. The sample consists of just over 450,000 clones, approximately 30% of them appearing once. The sequencing input was naive CD4+ T cells from blood. These receptors all come from a man aged 18-30 years in good health.

This chain links TRBV7-2 with TRBJ2-3; 7 nucleotides align to TRBD2. The CDR3 runs 15 residues. Germline values: CDR1 SGHTA, CDR2 FQGNSA. V lost 0 bases to trimming and J lost 7 bases; unmatched junction nucleotides: 7. CDR3: CASSLAGGLLNTQYF. The CDR3 DNA reads as TGTGCCAGCAGCTTAGCGGGAGGGCTCTTGAATACGCAGTATTTT.

The V gene is TRBV28, the J gene TRBJ1-2; D might be TRBD1 (5 bases). The V end lost 6 bases, the J end lost 6 bases, and 14 bases lay between the germline ends. The CDR3 runs 13 residues. Germline V gene lookup returns CDR1 MDHEN and CDR2 SYDVKM. CDR3 sequence: CASRSGTKNGYTF. The CDR3 DNA is TGTGCCAGCAGGAGCGGGACGAAGAATGGCTACACCTTC.

There are a few counts of this clone. The V and J genes are TRBV25-1 and TRBJ2-7; possibly TRBD1 for D (5 bases). Germline assignment: CDR1 MGHDK and CDR2 SYGVNS. The V end was cut by 2 bases, the J end by 5 bases, with 10 bases between. This CDR3 has 13 amino acids. CDR3 region: CASSEGWGHEQYF. The CDR3 DNA reads TGTGCCAGCAGTGAAGGATGGGGCCACGAGCAGTACTTC.

The chain recombines TRBV6-1 with TRBJ2-4; D is unresolved. Trimming removed 3 bases from V and 12 bases from J, with 9 bases in between. CDR1 and CDR2 from the germline V gene are MNHNS and SASEGT. The CDR3 length is 11 residues. The CDR3, as DNA: TGTGCCAGCAGTGAGGCCCTGACTCAGTACTTC. This sequence encodes CASSEALTQYF.

This clone appeared a few times. This chain uses TRBV29-1 with TRBJ2-7; unclear D gene. The CDR3 has 13 amino acids. Germline V gives CDR1 SQVTM, CDR2 ANQGSEA. Trimming removed 4 bases at V and 1 base at J, with 11 bases between. The DNA for the CDR3 is TGCAGCGTTGTCGGCAGGTATTCCTACGAGCAGTACTTC. Translating it yields CSVVGRYSYEQYF.

This chain joins TRBV29-1 and TRBJ2-5; the D gene is possibly TRBD1 (6 bases). The CDR3 contains 13 residues. Germline V gene sequence: CDR1 SQVTM, CDR2 ANQGSEA. V lost 7 bases to trimming and J lost 3 bases, with 15 bases between them. The CDR3 nucleotides read TGCAGCGGCGCACAGGGACGCGAAGAGACCCAGTACTTC. The encoded protein is CSGAQGREETQYF.

The V call is TRBV7-7, the J call TRBJ2-5, with TRBD2 identical over 7 bases. CDR1 is SSHAT and CDR2 is FNYEAQ in the germline V gene (reference sequence). The trim removed 1 base at V and 4 bases at J, leaving 6 bases unmatched. The CDR3 covers 15 residues. CDR3 amino acids: CASSLGGRTVETQYF. The CDR3 DNA reads as TGTGCCAGCAGCTTAGGCGGGAGAACTGTAGAGACCCAGTACTTC.

The sample holds a few counts of this clone. V gene TRBV27 combines with J gene TRBJ2-7; no firm D call. Per the germline V gene, CDR1 is MNHEY and CDR2 is SMNVEV (reference sequence). The V gene lost 7 bases and the J gene lost 1 base, with 17 bases spanning the gap. CDR3 length equals 15 residues. The CDR3 sequence: CASIATGPGSYEQYF. Here the CDR3 DNA reads TGTGCCAGCATCGCGACTGGTCCAGGATCCTACGAGCAGTACTTC.

The chain joins TRBV28 to TRBJ2-5; D remains unclear. The CDR3 consists of 13 residues. V lost 5 bases and J 5 bases, leaving 12 bases between the germline ends. Germline V CDR1 and CDR2: MDHEN, SYDVKM. The CDR3 DNA follows: TGTGCCAGCAGTGTCTCCACCAGTGAGACCCAGTACTTC. Its protein product is CASSVSTSETQYF.

This sequence joins TRBV15 and TRBJ1-5, with 8 nucleotides matching TRBD1. This CDR3 has 14 amino acids. Germline trimming cut 4 bases from V and 4 bases from J; bases unmatched to any gene: 3. Looked up from germline, CDR1 is LNHNV and CDR2 is YYDKDF (reference sequence). The CDR3 bases are TGTGCCACCAGCAAAGGACAGGGTAATCAGCCCCAGCATTTT. As protein: CATSKGQGNQPQHF.

This clone was observed a handful of times. Within the sample, other DNA sequences also encode this same CDR3. The CDR3 spells CASSVGSTDTQYF. The CDR3 nucleotides are TGTGCCAGCAGCGTAGGGAGCACAGATACGCAGTATTTT. The chain has TRBV9 and TRBJ2-3; D gene uncertain. V was clipped by 0 bases and J by 0 bases, with 2 bases between them. The CDR3 runs to 13 residues. The germline CDR1 and CDR2 sequences are SGDLS and YYNGEE.

Worth noting for this clone: Sequence at one end of the junction differs from germline and may be a read error. The J gene is TRBJ2-5, the V gene TRBV7-9; TRBD1 matches at 7 bases. The CDR3 length is 14 residues. Germline values: CDR1 SEHNR, CDR2 FQNEAQ (reference sequence). Here the CDR3 DNA reads TGCGCCAGCAGCCAGCCGGGACAGCAAGAGACCCAGTACTTC. This translates into CASSQPGQQETQYF.

A note on this clone: Other DNA sequences of this sample code for an identical CDR3. The CDR3 sequence: CASSVTSGYEQFF. As DNA, the CDR3 is TGTGCCAGCAGCGTGACTAGTGGGTATGAGCAGTTCTTC. The V gene is TRBV9, the J gene TRBJ2-1; D possibly corresponds to TRBD2 (6 bases). The CDR3 runs 13 residues. V lost 2 bases and J lost 8, with 11 bases in between. Per the germline V gene, CDR1 is SGDLS and CDR2 is YYNGEE.

This clone was counted only a few times. The chain employs TRBV11-2 and TRBJ1-2; D is unclear. Trimming pared 1 base from V and 2 bases from J, leaving 8 bases between. Germline-derived CDR1 and CDR2 are SGHAT and FQNNGV. The CDR3 sequence is 14 residues long. For the CDR3, the DNA is TGTGCCAGCAGCTTAGGAGGCAGCAACTATGGCTACACCTTC. It codes for CASSLGGSNYGYTF.

The chain combines TRBV9 with TRBJ2-5; the D gene is possibly TRBD2 (6 bases). The V gene lost 0 bases and the J gene lost 3 bases, with 12 bases spanning the gap. The CDR3 spans 15 residues. Germline lookup yields CDR1 SGDLS and CDR2 YYNGEE. The DNA of the CDR3 is TGTGCCAGCAGCGTAGGAGTGGTAGCGGAAGAGACCCAGTACTTC. Protein: CASSVGVVAEETQYF.

The chain couples TRBV15 to TRBJ2-7, with 14 bases lining up with TRBD2. V shed 4 bases, J shed 7 bases, and the junction held 3 bases outside the gene matches. CDR3 length: 14 amino acids. Germline-derived CDR1 and CDR2 are LNHNV and YYDKDF (reference sequence). CDR3 nucleotide sequence: TGTGCCACCAGCAAGGGACTAGCGGGAGAAGAGCAGTACTTC. Protein: CATSKGLAGEEQYF.